The 26 T cell receptor beta chains below all came from one sample that was sequenced in a study of T cell repertoires in cytomegalovirus infection (dated by TCRdb to the late 2010s). No antigen is known for these receptors. The treatment or condition label for this specimen denotes: in vitro stimulation with specific CMV peptide epitopes to enrich CMV-specific T cells. The sample was run on an Illumina HiSeq 1500. TCRdb reprocessing: public reads trimmed at Q25 with fastp, clones called with MiXCR, in-frame beta chains kept. When rows share a CDR3 protein, they turn into one entry using the most common DNA and genes. This sample has just under 500,000 distinct CDR3 sequences in its table, and about 33% of those were observed once. Roughly 16% of the sample is in the top ten clones. The sample was cultured PBMCs, taken from culture after CMV antigen stimulation. These receptors came from a human donor in good health (CMV status not recorded). Some clones in this sample may be carry-over from other donors' samples.

In this sample, this clonotype turned up a few times. The chain combines TRBV27 with TRBJ1-2; D uncertain. CDR1 is MNHEY, CDR2 SMNVEV, per germline (reference sequence). Trimming left V 6 bases short and J 6 bases short, with 11 bases between. The CDR3 loop spans 12 amino acids. The CDR3 here is CASRTGIHGYTF. CDR3 DNA: TGTGCCAGCAGGACGGGGATCCATGGCTACACCTTC.

This clonotype was counted ten times or more. In DNA, the CDR3 is TGTGCCAGCAGCTCGACAGGGACCGAGCAGTACTTC. The encoded protein is CASSSTGTEQYF. V is TRBV7-2 and J is TRBJ2-7; 7 nucleotides align to TRBD1. The germline gives CDR1 SGHTA, CDR2 FQGNSA. There are 12 residues in the CDR3. Trimming removed 4 bases from V and 6 bases from J; junction bases left unmatched: 3.

This clonotype has only a few counts. The J gene is TRBJ2-1, the V gene TRBV28; TRBD2 matches 7 bases. J lost 10 bases, V lost 6 bases, and 6 bases had no gene match. The CDR3 has 12 residues. Germline lookup yields CDR1 MDHEN and CDR2 SYDVKM. The CDR3: CASSGTTREQFF. The CDR3 coding sequence is TGTGCCAGCAGCGGGACTACGAGGGAGCAGTTCTTC.

V and J are TRBV20-1 and TRBJ2-1; 8 bases are a match to TRBD2. CDR3 size: 12 residues. Per the germline V gene, CDR1 is DFQATT and CDR2 is SNEGSKA (reference sequence). Trimming took 7 bases from V and 8 from J; bases not matched to a gene: 7. DNA of the CDR3: TGCAGTGACCAGCGGGAGTGCGATGAGCAGTTCTTC. Amino acids: CSDQRECDEQFF.

The V gene is TRBV6-1, the J gene TRBJ2-1, with D perhaps TRBD1 (5 bases). V lost 6 bases and J lost 6, with 6 bases in between. The CDR3 is 11 amino acids. Germline CDR1 and CDR2: MNHNS and SASEGT. The CDR3 region has the DNA TGTGCCAGCAGCGACAGCAATGAGCAGTTCTTC. Translated: CASSDSNEQFF.

This chain joins TRBV19 and TRBJ2-3, with 10 bases fitting TRBD2. Trimming removed 2 bases from V and 4 bases from J; junction bases left unmatched: 3. CDR3 length equals 15 residues. CDR1 and CDR2 (germline): LNHDA, SQIVND (reference sequence). As DNA, the CDR3 is TGTGCCAGTAGTATACTAGCGGGGGACTCAGATACGCAGTATTTT. Residues: CASSILAGDSDTQYF.

Here the CDR3 reads CARRYMRERNTGELFF. Written as DNA, the CDR3 is TGTGCCAGGCGCTATATGCGGGAGAGGAACACCGGGGAGCTGTTTTTT. The chain couples TRBV25-1 to TRBJ2-2, with TRBD2 identical over 7 bases. J lost 1 base, V lost 9 bases, and 11 bases had no gene match. Germline CDR1 and CDR2: MGHDK and SYGVNS. This CDR3 has 16 amino acids. Filled out from reference TRBV25-1 and TRBJ2-2, the complete variable domain reads EADIYQTPRYLVIGTGKKITLECSQTMGHDKMYWYQQDPGMELHLIHYSYGVNSTEKGDLSSESTVSRIRTEHFPLTLESARPSHTSQYLCARRYMRERNTGELFFGEGSRLTVL.

This clonotype came up many times. The chain couples TRBV25-1 to TRBJ2-2; 10 bases align to TRBD2. The CDR3 length is 18 residues. The trim removed 2 bases at V and 4 bases at J, leaving 10 bases unmatched. Per the germline V gene, CDR1 is MGHDK and CDR2 is SYGVNS. The CDR3 coding sequence is TGTGCCAGCAGTGAAAACCTAGCGGGAGTTCGCGGCACCGGGGAGCTGTTTTTT. Translation: CASSENLAGVRGTGELFF.

This clonotype was counted many times. V and J are TRBV28 and TRBJ1-5, with 8 nucleotides matching TRBD1. After removal of 5 bases from V and 6 bases from J, the junction contained 9 bases not matched to a gene. Germline values: CDR1 MDHEN, CDR2 SYDVKM. CDR3 length: 15 amino acids. The CDR3 nucleotides read TGTGCCAGCAGTAGAAATACAGGGGGGAGTCAGCCCCAGCATTTT. It codes for CASSRNTGGSQPQHF. The whole variable domain, remainder taken from reference TRBV28 and TRBJ1-5, is DVKVTQSSRYLVKRTGEKVFLECVQDMDHENMFWYRQDPGLGLRLIYFSYDVKMKEKGDIPEGYSVSREKKERFSLILESASTNQTSMYLCASSRNTGGSQPQHFGDGTRLSIL.

This clonotype has only a few counts. The chain is built from TRBV7-2 and TRBJ2-5; a possible D gene is TRBD2 (6 bases). The CDR3 contains 15 residues. Germline V lookup: CDR1 SGHTA, CDR2 FQGNSA. V lost 5 bases, J lost 5 bases, and 18 bases lay in between. The chain's CDR3 is CASSPSMRGTETQYF. The CDR3 region has the DNA TGTGCCAGCAGCCCCTCTATGCGGGGAACGGAGACCCAGTACTTC.

This clonotype appeared many times. V gene TRBV28 combines with J gene TRBJ2-7; no clear D. Deletions cut 6 bases from V and 0 bases from J, with 9 bases between. CDR1 is MDHEN and CDR2 is SYDVKM in the germline V gene. The CDR3 spans 13 residues. The chain's CDR3 is CASSLGVSYEQYF. CDR3 sequence (DNA): TGTGCCAGCAGCTTAGGCGTCTCCTACGAGCAGTACTTC.

The chain is built from TRBV19 and TRBJ2-3; TRBD2 matches at 8 bases. Looked up from germline, CDR1 is LNHDA and CDR2 is SQIVND (reference sequence). CDR3 size: 13 residues. V lost 8 bases to trimming and J lost 2 bases; unmatched junction nucleotides: 3. For the CDR3, the DNA is TGTGCCAGTTGGCGGGGGGACACAGATACGCAGTATTTT. It codes for CASWRGDTDTQYF.

V and J are TRBV18 and TRBJ1-1, with D possibly matching TRBD1 (6 bases). Trimming cost V 3 bases and J 5 bases, with 13 bases left between them. From germline, CDR1 is KGHSH and CDR2 LQKENI. The CDR3 is 14 amino acids. The CDR3 DNA reads TGTGCCAGCTCACCGGGGGCCCCGGGTACTGAAGCTTTCTTT. Amino acid sequence: CASSPGAPGTEAFF. The full variable domain, rest sourced from reference TRBV18 and TRBJ1-1, is NAGVMQNPRHLVRRRGQEARLRCSPMKGHSHVYWYRQLPEEGLKFMVYLQKENIIDESGMPKERFSAEFPKEGPSILRIQQVVRGDSAAYFCASSPGAPGTEAFFGQGTRLTVV.

The chain combines TRBV29-1 with TRBJ2-3; D possibly corresponds to TRBD2 (6 bases). V was shortened by 6 bases and J by 0 bases, with 13 bases between the two germline ends. The CDR3 consists of 14 residues. Per the germline V gene, CDR1 is SQVTM and CDR2 is ANQGSEA. Here the CDR3 DNA reads TGCAGCGTCGGAGGGACCGAAAGCACAGATACGCAGTATTTT. Its translation is CSVGGTESTDTQYF.

This clonotype appeared a few times. This sequence joins TRBV7-9 and TRBJ2-5; D is undetermined. The V gene's germline CDR1 is SEHNR and CDR2 FQNEAQ (reference sequence). This CDR3 spans 14 amino acids. V was cut by 1 base and J by 4 bases, with 10 bases left in between. The CDR3 is CASSLEAEVETQYF. CDR3 bases: TGTGCCAGCAGCTTAGAGGCCGAGGTAGAGACCCAGTACTTC.

This clonotype turned up a few times. V gene TRBV2 combines with J gene TRBJ2-5, with D unclear. Trimming left V 6 bases short and J 8 bases short, with 10 bases between. The CDR3 has 11 residues. Germline loops: CDR1 SNHLY, CDR2 FYNNEI. In DNA, the CDR3 is TGTGCCAGCAGCGGCAGCTATACCCAGTACTTC. Protein: CASSGSYTQYF. Looking up the rest from reference TRBV2 and TRBJ2-5 gives the full variable domain: EPEVTQTPSHQVTQMGQEVILRCVPISNHLYFYWYRQILGQKVEFLVSFYNNEISEKSEIFDDQFSVERPDGSNFTLKIRSTKLEDSAMYFCASSGSYTQYFGPGTRLLVL.

The gene calls are TRBV28 and TRBJ1-5; D not resolved. The CDR3 runs 13 residues. With 10 bases removed from V and 9 bases from J, the gap between germline ends came to 19 bases. Germline CDR1 and CDR2: MDHEN and SYDVKM. CDR3 region: CATLDGLGRPQHF. The CDR3, as DNA: TGTGCCACCCTTGATGGACTTGGGAGGCCCCAGCATTTT.

This clonotype occurred a few times. The CDR3 is CASSRRETDTQYF. For the CDR3, the DNA is TGTGCCAGCAGTCGGCGGGAGACAGATACGCAGTATTTT. The chain links TRBV6-2 or TRBV6-3 to TRBJ2-3; TRBD2 aligns across 7 bases. Losses at the gene ends were 5 bases for V and 3 bases for J; bases not matched to a gene: 2. Per germline, CDR1 MNHEY and CDR2 SVGEGT. This CDR3 is 13 amino acids long.

The sample holds a few counts of this clonotype. This chain uses TRBV7-9 with TRBJ2-3; 8 bases map to TRBD2. CDR1 and CDR2 from the germline V gene are SEHNR and FQNEAQ (reference sequence). The length of the CDR3 is 18 residues. Trimming took 6 bases from V and 0 from J; bases not matched to a gene: 14. CDR3 DNA: TGTGCCAGCAGTCAAGAGGGGCTAGCGGGCCCTAGCACAGATACGCAGTATTTT. It yields the protein CASSQEGLAGPSTDTQYF.

The genes are TRBV7-9 and TRBJ2-7; unclear D gene. The CDR3 sequence is 13 residues long. The germline CDR1 and CDR2 sequences are SEHNR and FQNEAQ (reference sequence). The V end lost 1 base, the J end lost 5 bases, and 9 bases lay between the germline ends. CDR3 amino acids: CASSLGRWNEQYV. For the CDR3, the DNA is TGTGCCAGCAGCTTAGGCAGGTGGAACGAGCAGTACGTC.

This chain links TRBV2 with TRBJ1-1; 9 bases line up with TRBD1. Germline CDR1 is SNHLY and CDR2 is FYNNEI. The CDR3 runs to 18 residues. V was pared by 5 bases and J by 3 bases, with 16 bases of the junction left unmatched. This chain's CDR3 is CASSTWDRVFEADTEAFF. The CDR3 DNA sequence: TGTGCCAGCAGTACCTGGGACAGGGTCTTCGAAGCGGACACTGAAGCTTTCTTT.

The chain is built from TRBV6-2 or TRBV6-3 and TRBJ1-1; TRBD1 is a possible D gene (6 bases). The germline V and J ends were trimmed by 2 bases and 5 bases, with 21 bases remaining between them. Germline assignment: CDR1 MNHEY and CDR2 SVGEGT. The CDR3 totals 17 residues. The chain's CDR3 is CASSYRASGGMPTEAFF. The CDR3 nucleotides read TGTGCCAGCAGTTACAGAGCATCTGGGGGCATGCCGACTGAAGCTTTCTTT.

This clonotype showed up just a few times. The rearrangement links TRBV11-2 to TRBJ1-2; TRBD1 matches at 8 bases. Per the germline V gene, CDR1 is SGHAT and CDR2 is FQNNGV. The V segment lost 0 bases and the J segment 7 bases; nucleotides outside the gene matches: 7. The CDR3 extends over 15 amino acids. The CDR3 nucleotides read TGTGCCAGCAGCTTAGATTACCAGGGGGCCGGTGGCTACACCTTC. Its protein is CASSLDYQGAGGYTF.

The chain has TRBV7-9 and TRBJ1-5; D call uncertain. The CDR3 has 14 residues. The V end lost 5 bases, the J end lost 2 bases, and 10 bases lay between the germline ends. Germline CDR1 reads SEHNR; CDR2 reads FQNEAQ (reference sequence). The CDR3 DNA reads TGTGCCAGCAGCCACATCGGGGGCAATCAGCCCCAGCATTTT. It yields the protein CASSHIGGNQPQHF.

The chain is built from TRBV27 and TRBJ1-6; 8 bases fit TRBD1. V shed 0 bases, J shed 10 bases, and the junction held 11 bases outside the gene matches. This CDR3 has 17 amino acids. Germline V gene sequence: CDR1 MNHEY, CDR2 SMNVEV (reference sequence). DNA of the CDR3: TGTGCCAGCAGTTTATCAAGGGGAGGGACAGGCACCTCACCCCTCCACTTT. Translating it yields CASSLSRGGTGTSPLHF.

The chain couples TRBV7-6 to TRBJ2-3, with 9 bases that match TRBD2. The V segment lost 2 bases and the J segment 2 bases; nucleotides outside the gene matches: 8. This CDR3 has 17 residues. The germline V gene encodes CDR1 SGHVS and CDR2 FNYEAQ. CDR3 in DNA: TGTGCCAGCAGCTTATCCGGCGGGAGGGCCGTCACAGATACGCAGTATTTT. It is translated as CASSLSGGRAVTDTQYF.